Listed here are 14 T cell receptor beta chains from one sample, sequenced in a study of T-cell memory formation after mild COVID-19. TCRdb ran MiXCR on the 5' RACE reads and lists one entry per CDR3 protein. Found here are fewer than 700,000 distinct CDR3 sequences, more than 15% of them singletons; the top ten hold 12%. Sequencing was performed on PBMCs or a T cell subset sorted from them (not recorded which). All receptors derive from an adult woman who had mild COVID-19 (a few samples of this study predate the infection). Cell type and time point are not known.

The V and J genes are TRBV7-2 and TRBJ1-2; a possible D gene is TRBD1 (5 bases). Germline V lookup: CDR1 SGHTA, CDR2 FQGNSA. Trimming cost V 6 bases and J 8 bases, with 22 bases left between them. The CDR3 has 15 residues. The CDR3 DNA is TGTGCCAGCAGGCCCGGGACGGGCCCTCAGAGGGGCTACACCTTC. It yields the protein CASRPGTGPQRGYTF.

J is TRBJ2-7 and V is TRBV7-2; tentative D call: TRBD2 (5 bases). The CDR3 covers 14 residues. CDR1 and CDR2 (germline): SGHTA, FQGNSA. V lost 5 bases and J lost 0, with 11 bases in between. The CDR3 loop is CASSPRAFSYEQYF. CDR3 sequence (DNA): TGTGCCAGCAGCCCGCGGGCTTTCTCCTACGAGCAGTACTTC.

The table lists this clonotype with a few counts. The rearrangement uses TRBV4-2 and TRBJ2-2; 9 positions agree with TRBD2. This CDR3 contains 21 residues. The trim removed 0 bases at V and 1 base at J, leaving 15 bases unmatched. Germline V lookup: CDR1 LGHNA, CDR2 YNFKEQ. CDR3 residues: CASSQDPPGVRLAVNTGELFF. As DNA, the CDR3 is TGTGCCAGCAGCCAAGACCCGCCGGGGGTAAGACTAGCGGTGAACACCGGGGAGCTGTTTTTT.

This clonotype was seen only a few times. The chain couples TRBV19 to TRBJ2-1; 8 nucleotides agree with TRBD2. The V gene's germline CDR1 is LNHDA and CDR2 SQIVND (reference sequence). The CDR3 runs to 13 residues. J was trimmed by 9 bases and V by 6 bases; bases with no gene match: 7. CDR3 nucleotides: TGTGCCAGTAGCCTACTCGCGGGGGGTGAGCAGTTCTTC. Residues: CASSLLAGGEQFF. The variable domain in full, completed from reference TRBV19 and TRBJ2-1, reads DGGITQSPKYLFRKEGQNVTLSCEQNLNHDAMYWYRQDPGQGLRLIYYSQIVNDFQKGDIAEGYSVSREKKESFPLTVTSAQKNPTAFYLCASSLLAGGEQFFGPGTRLTVL.

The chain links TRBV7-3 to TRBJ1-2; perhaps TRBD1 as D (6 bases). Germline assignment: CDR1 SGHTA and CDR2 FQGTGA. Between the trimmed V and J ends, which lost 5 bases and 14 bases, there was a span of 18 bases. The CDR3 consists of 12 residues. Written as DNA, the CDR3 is TGTGCCAGCAGCCCTCCCGGGGGGGCGCCTACCTTC. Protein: CASSPPGGAPTF.

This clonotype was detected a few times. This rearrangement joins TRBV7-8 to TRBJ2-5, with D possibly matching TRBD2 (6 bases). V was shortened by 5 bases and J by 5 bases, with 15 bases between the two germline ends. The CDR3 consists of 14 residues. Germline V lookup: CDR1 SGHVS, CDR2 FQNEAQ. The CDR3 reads CASSQRLDSETQYF. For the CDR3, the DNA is TGTGCCAGCAGCCAACGACTAGACTCGGAGACCCAGTACTTC.

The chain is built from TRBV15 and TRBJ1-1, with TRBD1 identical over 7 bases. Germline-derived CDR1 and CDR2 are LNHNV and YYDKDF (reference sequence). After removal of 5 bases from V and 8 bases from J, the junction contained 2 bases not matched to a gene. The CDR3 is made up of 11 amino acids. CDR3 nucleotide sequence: TGTGCCACCAGCGACAGGGAGGAAGCTTTCTTT. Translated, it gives CATSDREEAFF.

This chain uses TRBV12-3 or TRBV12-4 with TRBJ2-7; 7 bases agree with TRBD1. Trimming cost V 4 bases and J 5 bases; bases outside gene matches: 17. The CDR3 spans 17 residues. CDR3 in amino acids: CASSSETWTGVMNEQYF. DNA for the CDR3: TGTGCCAGCAGTTCAGAAACCTGGACAGGAGTTATGAACGAGCAGTACTTC.

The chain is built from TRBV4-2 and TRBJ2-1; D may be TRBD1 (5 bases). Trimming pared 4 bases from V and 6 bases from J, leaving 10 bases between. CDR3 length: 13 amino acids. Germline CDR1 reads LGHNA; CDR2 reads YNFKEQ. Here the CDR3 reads CASSPRQSNEQFF. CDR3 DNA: TGTGCCAGCAGCCCCAGACAGTCCAATGAGCAGTTCTTC.

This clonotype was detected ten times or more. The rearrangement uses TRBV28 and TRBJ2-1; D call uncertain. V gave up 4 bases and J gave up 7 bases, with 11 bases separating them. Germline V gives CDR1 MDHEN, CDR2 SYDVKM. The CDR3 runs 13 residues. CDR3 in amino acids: CASSSYQVNEQFF. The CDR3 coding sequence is TGTGCCAGCAGTTCCTACCAGGTTAATGAGCAGTTCTTC.

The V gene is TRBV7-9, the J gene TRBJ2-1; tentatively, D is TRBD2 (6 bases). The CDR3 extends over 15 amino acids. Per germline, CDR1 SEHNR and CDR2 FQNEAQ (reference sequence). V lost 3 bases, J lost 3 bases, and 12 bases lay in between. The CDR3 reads CASSLDSGNYNEQFF. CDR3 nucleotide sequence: TGTGCCAGCAGCTTGGATAGCGGAAACTACAATGAGCAGTTCTTC.

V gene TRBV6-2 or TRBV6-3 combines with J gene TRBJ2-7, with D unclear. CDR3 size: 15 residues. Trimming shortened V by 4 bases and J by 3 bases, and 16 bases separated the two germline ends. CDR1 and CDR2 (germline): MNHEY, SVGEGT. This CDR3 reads CASSLYPRTIYEQYF. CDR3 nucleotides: TGTGCCAGCAGTTTGTACCCGAGGACGATCTACGAGCAGTACTTC.

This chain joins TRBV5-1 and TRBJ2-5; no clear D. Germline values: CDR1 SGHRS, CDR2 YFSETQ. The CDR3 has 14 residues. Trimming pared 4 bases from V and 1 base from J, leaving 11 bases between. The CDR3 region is CASSPDGSQETQYF. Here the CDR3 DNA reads TGCGCCAGCAGCCCGGACGGAAGCCAAGAGACCCAGTACTTC.

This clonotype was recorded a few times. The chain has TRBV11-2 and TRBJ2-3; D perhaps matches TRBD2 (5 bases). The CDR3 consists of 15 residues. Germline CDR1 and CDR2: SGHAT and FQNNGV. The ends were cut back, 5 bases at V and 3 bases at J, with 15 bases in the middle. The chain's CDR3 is CASSLLERGTDTQYF. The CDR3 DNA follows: TGTGCCAGCAGCCTCCTGGAAAGAGGGACAGATACGCAGTATTTT. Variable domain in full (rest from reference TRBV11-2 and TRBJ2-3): EAGVAQSPRYKIIEKRQSVAFWCNPISGHATLYWYQQILGQGPKLLIQFQNNGVVDDSQLPKDRFSAERLKGVDSTLKIQPAKLEDSAVYLCASSLLERGTDTQYFGPGTRLTVL.